Presented here are 25 T cell receptor beta chains from one specimen sequenced in a study of blood T cell repertoires in COVID-19. TCRdb keeps only in-frame clones here, not all; method: immunoSEQ multiplex PCR. Of 200,000 to 250,000 clones listed, around 84% are singletons. The sample taken for sequencing was peripheral blood. These receptors all come from a woman aged 18-35 years with acute or convalescent COVID-19.

The genes are TRBV27 and TRBJ1-2, with D possibly being TRBD1 (5 bases). With 3 bases removed from V and 2 bases from J, the gap between germline ends came to 13 bases. Germline CDR1 MNHEY, CDR2 SMNVEV (reference sequence). This CDR3 has 15 residues. CDR3 sequence: CASSFSREGNYGYTF. The CDR3 DNA is TGTGCCAGCAGTTTCAGCAGGGAGGGAAACTATGGCTACACCTTC.

The rearrangement joins TRBV27 to TRBJ2-7; no firm D call. Trimming took 0 bases from V and 3 from J, leaving 12 bases between them. The CDR3 is made up of 15 amino acids. Germline V gene lookup returns CDR1 MNHEY and CDR2 SMNVEV (reference sequence). The CDR3 sequence is CASSLSGSRYYEQYF. DNA of the CDR3: TGTGCCAGCAGTTTATCCGGGTCCCGTTACTACGAGCAGTACTTC.

The chain joins TRBV7-9 to TRBJ2-1, with D possibly TRBD1 on 5 matching bases. With 2 bases removed from V and 7 bases from J, the gap between germline ends came to 12 bases. CDR3 size: 14 residues. Germline V gene data show CDR1 as SEHNR and CDR2 as FQNEAQ (reference sequence). CDR3 residues: CASSLTLAGNEQFF. The CDR3 DNA is TGTGCCAGCAGCTTAACTTTAGCAGGGAATGAGCAGTTCTTC.

This chain connects TRBV6-5 to TRBJ2-5, with unresolved D. CDR3 length equals 13 residues. The V end lost 0 bases, the J end lost 4 bases, and 6 bases lay between the germline ends. CDR1 and CDR2 (germline): MNHEY, SVGAGI. The CDR3 nucleotides read TGTGCCAGCAGTTACTCCCCATCAGAGACCCAGTACTTC. Encoded protein: CASSYSPSETQYF.

The chain couples TRBV9 to TRBJ2-3; D is perhaps TRBD1 (6 bases). The CDR3 length is 17 residues. The ends were cut back, 0 bases at V and 1 base at J, with 15 bases in the middle. Germline V gene lookup returns CDR1 SGDLS and CDR2 YYNGEE. The chain's CDR3 is CASSVASIRTGTDTQYF. CDR3 coding DNA: TGTGCCAGCAGCGTAGCTTCCATAAGGACAGGCACAGATACGCAGTATTTT.

This rearrangement joins TRBV27 to TRBJ1-1; D is possibly TRBD1 (5 bases). This CDR3 comprises 12 residues. V was trimmed by 7 bases and J by 7 bases, leaving 13 bases between them. Per the germline V gene, CDR1 is MNHEY and CDR2 is SMNVEV (reference sequence). CDR3 sequence reads: CASKSWGVEAFF. The DNA for the CDR3 is TGTGCCAGCAAGTCATGGGGGGTTGAAGCTTTCTTT.

The chain is built from TRBV6-5 and TRBJ2-1; TRBD1 matches at 8 bases. V shed 6 bases, J shed 12 bases, and the junction held 16 bases outside the gene matches. The CDR3 runs 15 residues. CDR1 and CDR2 from the germline V gene are MNHEY and SVGAGI. The CDR3 sequence: CASRARDRSYRGQFF. The DNA of the CDR3 is TGTGCCAGCAGGGCCCGGGACAGGAGCTACAGGGGGCAGTTCTTC.

V usage is TRBV18 and J usage is TRBJ1-2; D may be TRBD1 (5 bases). V lost 4 bases to trimming and J lost 3 bases, with 9 bases between them. In germline, CDR1 is KGHSH, CDR2 LQKENI. The length of the CDR3 is 13 residues. The CDR3 DNA follows: TGTGCCAGCTCACGCAGGGAGGACTATGGCTACACCTTC. Residues: CASSRREDYGYTF.

The chain couples TRBV14 to TRBJ2-1; 8 nucleotides align to TRBD2. The junction had 14 bases not matched to a gene; V was cut back by 4 bases and J by 12 bases. Looked up from germline, CDR1 is SGHDN and CDR2 is FVKESK. CDR3 length: 15 amino acids. CDR3 in DNA: TGTGCCAGCAGCCCCTTACTAGCGGACCGACGAGGGCAGTTCTTC. Its translation is CASSPLLADRRGQFF.

The chain has TRBV11-2 and TRBJ2-3, with TRBD2 matching 9 bases. From germline, CDR1 is SGHAT and CDR2 FQNNGV. The CDR3 runs 16 residues. J lost 2 bases, V lost 2 bases, and 5 bases had no gene match. CDR3 sequence reads: CASSLTLAGYTDTQYF. The DNA for the CDR3 is TGTGCCAGCAGCTTAACCCTAGCGGGGTACACAGATACGCAGTATTTT.

CDR3 nucleotides: TGTGCCAGCAGACGGACCGGGACACTCCAAGAGACCCAGTACTTC. Amino acid sequence: CASRRTGTLQETQYF. This chain links TRBV6-5 with TRBJ2-5, with a possible D match to TRBD1 (6 bases). The V and J ends lost 6 bases and 1 base respectively, with 15 bases between them. CDR3 length equals 15 residues. Germline CDR1 MNHEY, CDR2 SVGAGI.

This CDR3 reads CASSSTGQGRPLHF. In DNA, the CDR3 is TGTGCCAGCAGCTCGACGGGACAGGGACGGCCCCTCCACTTT. The chain is built from TRBV7-2 and TRBJ1-6; 9 bases map to TRBD1. The CDR3 contains 14 residues. The V segment lost 4 bases and the J segment 13 bases; nucleotides outside the gene matches: 8. Germline V gene lookup returns CDR1 SGHTA and CDR2 FQGNSA.

This clone has a handful of counts. The chain employs TRBV25-1 and TRBJ1-4; the D gene is possibly TRBD1 (6 bases). The CDR3 length is 16 residues. Per the germline V gene, CDR1 is MGHDK and CDR2 is SYGVNS. The V end lost 3 bases, the J end lost 7 bases, and 18 bases lay between the germline ends. The CDR3 sequence is CASSEGNKGVIEKLFF. The CDR3 region has the DNA TGTGCCAGCAGTGAGGGCAATAAGGGGGTGATTGAAAAACTGTTTTTT.

This rearrangement joins TRBV6-6 to TRBJ1-2; no reliable D call. V lost 2 bases to trimming and J lost 6 bases, with 7 bases between them. From germline, CDR1 is MNHNY and CDR2 SVGAGI (reference sequence). The CDR3 runs to 12 residues. CDR3 nucleotide sequence: TGTGCCAGCAGTTACCGGCAGGATGGCTACACCTTC. Its translation: CASSYRQDGYTF.

This clone was detected a few times. The V call is TRBV24-1, the J call TRBJ1-4, with 7 bases that match TRBD1. Germline V gene sequence: CDR1 KGHDR, CDR2 SFDVKD. The CDR3 consists of 16 residues. The J segment lost 8 bases and the V segment lost 3 bases, leaving 11 bases of the junction unmatched. This CDR3 is CATSDTHRGGEEKLFF. DNA of the CDR3: TGTGCCACCAGTGATACCCACAGGGGTGGGGAGGAAAAACTGTTTTTT.

V gene TRBV5-3 combines with J gene TRBJ1-5, with D unclear. TRBV5-3 is identified as an open reading frame with a role that is uncertain. The CDR3 runs to 14 residues. V lost 3 bases and J lost 2, with 9 bases in between. In DNA form, the CDR3 reads TGTGCCAGAAGCTCCCTGGAGTGCAATCAGCCCCAGCATTTT. This codes for CARSSLECNQPQHF.

The chain has TRBV30 and TRBJ2-5; 7 bases align to TRBD2. Germline-derived CDR1 and CDR2 are GTSNPN and SVGIG (reference sequence). The CDR3 covers 13 residues. Trimming took 3 bases from V and 5 from J; bases not matched to a gene: 6. The CDR3: CAWSQAGRETQYF. The CDR3 bases are TGTGCCTGGAGCCAAGCGGGAAGGGAGACCCAGTACTTC.

The gene calls are TRBV6-5 and TRBJ2-7, with 9 bases fitting TRBD1. This CDR3 has 15 amino acids. Germline loops: CDR1 MNHEY, CDR2 SVGAGI. V shed 2 bases, J shed 5 bases, and the junction held 7 bases outside the gene matches. Written as DNA, the CDR3 is TGTGCCAGCAGTTACGCGACAGGGGGTATCGACGAGCAGTACTTC. Residues: CASSYATGGIDEQYF.

The chain has TRBV28 and TRBJ2-7; 8 bases match TRBD1. V lost 2 bases to trimming and J lost 3 bases; unmatched junction nucleotides: 9. The CDR3 is 16 residues long. CDR1 MDHEN and CDR2 SYDVKM come from the germline V gene. The CDR3 region has the DNA TGTGCCAGCAGTTTACCGGGACAGGTGGCTCTCTACGAGCAGTACTTC. As protein: CASSLPGQVALYEQYF.

V usage is TRBV18 and J usage is TRBJ2-1; 10 positions match TRBD2. V shed 3 bases, J shed 8 bases, and the junction held 7 bases outside the gene matches. Germline V gene lookup returns CDR1 KGHSH and CDR2 LQKENI. The CDR3 totals 15 residues. CDR3 coding DNA: TGTGCCAGCTCACCCAACCAAGGGACTAGCGATGAGCAGTTCTTC. Its protein product is CASSPNQGTSDEQFF. The full variable domain, completed using reference TRBV18 and TRBJ2-1, is NAGVMQNPRHLVRRRGQEARLRCSPMKGHSHVYWYRQLPEEGLKFMVYLQKENIIDESGMPKERFSAEFPKEGPSILRIQQVVRGDSAAYFCASSPNQGTSDEQFFGPGTRLTVL.

In this sample, this clone turned up a few times. The identical CDR3 is also encoded by other nucleotide sequences in the sample. The rearrangement uses TRBV14 and TRBJ2-7; 7 nucleotides agree with TRBD1. Per the germline V gene, CDR1 is SGHDN and CDR2 is FVKESK. V was clipped by 1 base and J by 1 base; unmatched bases: 7. This CDR3 comprises 16 residues. The CDR3 protein is CASSQGIDRVSYEQYF. CDR3 coding DNA: TGTGCCAGCAGCCAAGGAATTGACAGGGTGTCCTACGAGCAGTACTTC.

The genes are TRBV25-1 and TRBJ2-3; 8 positions agree with TRBD2. The CDR3 has 17 amino acids. Germline-derived CDR1 and CDR2 are MGHDK and SYGVNS. Trimming at V came to 3 bases and at J to 4 bases, leaving 12 bases not matched to a gene. This CDR3 is CASSDEGTERESDTQYF. CDR3 nucleotides: TGTGCCAGCAGTGACGAGGGGACTGAGCGGGAGTCAGATACGCAGTATTTT.

This clone has more than one count but fewer than ten. The V call is TRBV5-5, the J call TRBJ1-6, with D uncertain. The CDR3 sequence is 12 residues long. Germline CDR1 is SGHKS and CDR2 is YYEKEE (reference sequence). V was trimmed by 1 base and J by 14 bases, leaving 10 bases between them. The CDR3, as DNA: TGTGCCAGCAGCTTGACCCCCCCGGCCCTCCACTTT. Translation gives CASSLTPPALHF.

The gene calls are TRBV7-2 and TRBJ2-2, with TRBD1 matching 7 bases. Trimming at V came to 6 bases and at J to 0 bases, leaving 1 base not matched to a gene. The CDR3 totals 14 residues. Germline V gene lookup returns CDR1 SGHTA and CDR2 FQGNSA. The CDR3 region has the DNA TGTGCCAGCAGGGGGACAGCGAACACCGGGGAGCTGTTTTTT. Protein: CASRGTANTGELFF.

The chain employs TRBV7-2 and TRBJ2-5; D is ambiguous. V shed 0 bases and J shed 5 bases, with 4 bases lying between them. This CDR3 contains 12 residues. Looked up from germline, CDR1 is SGHTA and CDR2 is FQGNSA. CDR3 residues: CASSLAGETQYF. CDR3 DNA sequence: TGTGCCAGCAGCTTAGCCGGGGAGACCCAGTACTTC.